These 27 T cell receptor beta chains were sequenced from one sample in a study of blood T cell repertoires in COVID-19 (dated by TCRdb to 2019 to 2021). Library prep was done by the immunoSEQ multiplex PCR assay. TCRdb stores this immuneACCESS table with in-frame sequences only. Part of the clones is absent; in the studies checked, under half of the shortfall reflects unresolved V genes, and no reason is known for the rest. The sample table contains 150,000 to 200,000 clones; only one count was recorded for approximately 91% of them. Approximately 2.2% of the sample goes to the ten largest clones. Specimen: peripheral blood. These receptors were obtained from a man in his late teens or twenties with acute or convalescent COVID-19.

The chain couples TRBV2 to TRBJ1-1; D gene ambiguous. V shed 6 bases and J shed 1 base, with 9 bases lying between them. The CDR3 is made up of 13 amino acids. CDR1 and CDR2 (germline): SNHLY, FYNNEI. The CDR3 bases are TGTGCCAGCAGGGACTTTCGGAACACTGAAGCTTTCTTT. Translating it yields CASRDFRNTEAFF.

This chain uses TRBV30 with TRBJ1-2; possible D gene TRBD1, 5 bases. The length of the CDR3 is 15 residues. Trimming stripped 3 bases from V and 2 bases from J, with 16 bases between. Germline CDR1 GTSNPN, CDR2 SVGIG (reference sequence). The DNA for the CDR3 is TGTGCCTGGAGAAACAACCAGGGTCTAAACTATGGCTACACCTTC. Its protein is CAWRNNQGLNYGYTF.

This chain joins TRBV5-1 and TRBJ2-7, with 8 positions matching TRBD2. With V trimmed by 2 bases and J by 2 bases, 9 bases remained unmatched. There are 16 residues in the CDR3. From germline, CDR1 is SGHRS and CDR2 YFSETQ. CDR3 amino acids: CASSFLQGSGAYEQYF. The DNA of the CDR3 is TGCGCCAGCAGCTTCCTTCAGGGTAGCGGGGCCTACGAGCAGTACTTC.

The chain's CDR3 is CASSYSFSSLNTEAFF. The CDR3, as DNA: TGTGCCAGCAGTTACTCTTTTTCTTCCCTGAACACTGAAGCTTTCTTT. The chain couples TRBV6-2 or TRBV6-3 to TRBJ1-1; D gene unclear. There are 16 residues in the CDR3. The V end was cut by 0 bases, the J end by 0 bases, with 11 bases between. CDR1 MNHEY and CDR2 SVGEGT come from the germline V gene.

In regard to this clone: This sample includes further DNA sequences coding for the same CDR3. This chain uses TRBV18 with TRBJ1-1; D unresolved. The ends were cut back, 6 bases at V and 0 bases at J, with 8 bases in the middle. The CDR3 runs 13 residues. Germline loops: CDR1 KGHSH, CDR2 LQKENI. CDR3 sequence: CASSAGMNTEAFF. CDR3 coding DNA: TGTGCCAGCTCGGCAGGCATGAACACTGAAGCTTTCTTT.

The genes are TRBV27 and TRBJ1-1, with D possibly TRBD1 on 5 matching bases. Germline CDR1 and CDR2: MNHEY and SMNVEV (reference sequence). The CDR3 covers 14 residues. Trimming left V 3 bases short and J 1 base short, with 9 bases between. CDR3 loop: CASSFVGGNTEAFF. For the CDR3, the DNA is TGTGCCAGCAGTTTCGTGGGGGGGAACACTGAAGCTTTCTTT.

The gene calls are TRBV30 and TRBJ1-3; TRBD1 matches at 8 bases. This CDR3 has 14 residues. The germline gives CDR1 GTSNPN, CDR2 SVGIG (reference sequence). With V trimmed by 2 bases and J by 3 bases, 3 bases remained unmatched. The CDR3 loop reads CAWSFTGGGNTIYF. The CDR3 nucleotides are TGTGCCTGGAGTTTTACAGGGGGTGGAAACACCATATATTTT.

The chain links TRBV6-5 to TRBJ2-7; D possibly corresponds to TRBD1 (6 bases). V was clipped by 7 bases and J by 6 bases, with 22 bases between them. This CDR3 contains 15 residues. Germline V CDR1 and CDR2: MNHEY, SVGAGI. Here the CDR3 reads CASTNPSRDTREQYF. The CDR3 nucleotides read TGTGCCAGCACCAACCCCTCCAGGGACACACGCGAGCAGTACTTC.

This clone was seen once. DNA of the CDR3: TGTGCCAGCAGTGATATAATGGGAGGGACTTATGGCTACACCTTC. Its translation: CASSDIMGGTYGYTF. The chain couples TRBV6-1 to TRBJ1-2, with a weak D call TRBD1 (5 bases). This CDR3 contains 15 residues. Trimming took off 3 bases at V and 5 bases at J, with 16 bases between the two ends. CDR1 is MNHNS and CDR2 is SASEGT in the germline V gene.

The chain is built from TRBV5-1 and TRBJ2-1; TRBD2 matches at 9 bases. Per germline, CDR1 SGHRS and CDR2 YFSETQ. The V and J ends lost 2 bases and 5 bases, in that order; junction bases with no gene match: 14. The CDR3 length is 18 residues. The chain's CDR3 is CASSLFGSGSSAHNEQFF. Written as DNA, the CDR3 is TGCGCCAGCAGCTTATTTGGTAGCGGGAGTAGTGCCCACAATGAGCAGTTCTTC.

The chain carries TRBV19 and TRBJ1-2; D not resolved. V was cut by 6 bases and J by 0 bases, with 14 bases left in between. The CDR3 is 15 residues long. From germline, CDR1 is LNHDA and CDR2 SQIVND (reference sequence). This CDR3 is CASSRGPVANYGYTF. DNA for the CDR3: TGTGCCAGTAGCAGAGGGCCCGTCGCTAACTATGGCTACACCTTC.

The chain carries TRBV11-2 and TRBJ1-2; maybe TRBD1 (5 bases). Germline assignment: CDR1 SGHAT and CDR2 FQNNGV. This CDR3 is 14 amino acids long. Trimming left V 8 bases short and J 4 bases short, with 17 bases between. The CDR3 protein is CASSGGSKLYGYTF. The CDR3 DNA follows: TGTGCCAGCTCGGGGGGTAGTAAACTCTATGGCTACACCTTC.

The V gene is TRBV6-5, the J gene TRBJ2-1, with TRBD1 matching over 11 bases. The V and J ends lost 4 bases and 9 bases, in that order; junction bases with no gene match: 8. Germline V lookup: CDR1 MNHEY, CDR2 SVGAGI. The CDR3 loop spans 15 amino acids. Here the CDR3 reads CASSFRTGGKGEQFF. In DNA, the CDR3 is TGTGCCAGCAGTTTTCGGACAGGGGGCAAAGGTGAGCAGTTCTTC.

DNA for the CDR3: TGCAGCGTTGAGCGACAGGGTGGAGGCTATGGCTACACCTTC. This translates into CSVERQGGGYGYTF. This sequence joins TRBV29-1 and TRBJ1-2; TRBD1 aligns across 7 bases. With V trimmed by 3 bases and J by 4 bases, 8 bases remained unmatched. CDR3 length equals 14 residues. The germline CDR1 and CDR2 sequences are SQVTM and ANQGSEA.

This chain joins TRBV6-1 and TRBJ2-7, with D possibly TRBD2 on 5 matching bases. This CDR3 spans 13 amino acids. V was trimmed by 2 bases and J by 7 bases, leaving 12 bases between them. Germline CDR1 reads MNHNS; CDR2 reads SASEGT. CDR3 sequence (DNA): TGTGCCAGCAGTGAAAGGGAGCTCTGGGAGCAGTACTTC. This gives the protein CASSERELWEQYF.

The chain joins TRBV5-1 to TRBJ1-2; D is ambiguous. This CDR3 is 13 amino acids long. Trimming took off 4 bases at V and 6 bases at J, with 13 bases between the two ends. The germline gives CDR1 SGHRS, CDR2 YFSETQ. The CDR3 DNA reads TGCGCCAGCAGCCTAACGGACGGGGATGGCTACACCTTC. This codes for CASSLTDGDGYTF. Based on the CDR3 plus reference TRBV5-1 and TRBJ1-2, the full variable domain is KAGVTQTPRYLIKTRGQQVTLSCSPISGHRSVSWYQQTPGQGLQFLFEYFSETQRNKGNFPGRFSGRQFSNSRSEMNVSTLELGDSALYLCASSLTDGDGYTFGSGTRLTVV.

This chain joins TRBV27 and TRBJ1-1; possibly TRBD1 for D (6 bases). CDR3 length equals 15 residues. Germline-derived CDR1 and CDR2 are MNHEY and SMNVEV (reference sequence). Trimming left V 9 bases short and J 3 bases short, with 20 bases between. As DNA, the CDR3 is TGTGCCAGTCACTTAACTTGGGGGGGCGACACTGAAGCTTTCTTT. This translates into CASHLTWGGDTEAFF.

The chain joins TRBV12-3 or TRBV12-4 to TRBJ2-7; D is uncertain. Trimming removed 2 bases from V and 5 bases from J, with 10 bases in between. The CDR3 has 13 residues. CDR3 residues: CASSLLLGDEQYF. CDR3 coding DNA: TGTGCCAGCAGTTTATTACTGGGCGACGAGCAGTACTTC.

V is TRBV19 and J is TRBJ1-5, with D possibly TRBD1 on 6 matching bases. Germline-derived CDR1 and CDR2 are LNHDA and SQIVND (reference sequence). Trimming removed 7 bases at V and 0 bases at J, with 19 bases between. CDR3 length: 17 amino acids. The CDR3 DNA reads TGTGCCAGTACCCACTTGGGGGCCAGGGGTAGCAATCAGCCCCAGCATTTT. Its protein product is CASTHLGARGSNQPQHF.

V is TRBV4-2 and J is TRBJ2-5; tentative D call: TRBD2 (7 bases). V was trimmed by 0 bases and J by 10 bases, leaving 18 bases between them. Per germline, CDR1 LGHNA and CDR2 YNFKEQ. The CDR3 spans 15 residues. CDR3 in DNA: TGTGCCAGCAGCCAAGAAGGAGGGGGGGGTCTTTACCAGTACTTC. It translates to CASSQEGGGGLYQYF.

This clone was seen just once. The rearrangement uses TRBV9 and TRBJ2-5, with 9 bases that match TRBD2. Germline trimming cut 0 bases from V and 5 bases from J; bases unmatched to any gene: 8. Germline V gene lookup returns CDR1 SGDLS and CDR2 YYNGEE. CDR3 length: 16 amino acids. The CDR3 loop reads CASSVVGSGGWETQYF. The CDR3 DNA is TGTGCCAGCAGCGTAGTGGGTAGCGGGGGATGGGAGACCCAGTACTTC.

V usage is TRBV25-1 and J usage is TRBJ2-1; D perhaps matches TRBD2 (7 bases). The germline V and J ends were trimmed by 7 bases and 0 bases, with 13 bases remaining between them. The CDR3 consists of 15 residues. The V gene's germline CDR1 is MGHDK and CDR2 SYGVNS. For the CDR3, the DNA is TGTGCCAGCACCGGGGGGCCGAGCTCCTACAATGAGCAGTTCTTC. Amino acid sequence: CASTGGPSSYNEQFF.

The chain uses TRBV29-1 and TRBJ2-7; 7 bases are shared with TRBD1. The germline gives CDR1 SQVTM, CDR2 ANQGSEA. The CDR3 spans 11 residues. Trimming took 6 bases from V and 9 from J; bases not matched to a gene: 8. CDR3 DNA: TGCAGCGTCCGACAGGGAATGAGGCAGTACTTC. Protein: CSVRQGMRQYF.

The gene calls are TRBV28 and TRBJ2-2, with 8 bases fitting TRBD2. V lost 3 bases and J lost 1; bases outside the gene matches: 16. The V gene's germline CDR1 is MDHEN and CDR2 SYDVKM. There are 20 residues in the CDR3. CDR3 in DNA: TGTGCCAGCAGTTTGGTGTACAAGCGGGAGTTCTCCCTGAACACCGGGGAGCTGTTTTTT. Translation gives CASSLVYKREFSLNTGELFF.

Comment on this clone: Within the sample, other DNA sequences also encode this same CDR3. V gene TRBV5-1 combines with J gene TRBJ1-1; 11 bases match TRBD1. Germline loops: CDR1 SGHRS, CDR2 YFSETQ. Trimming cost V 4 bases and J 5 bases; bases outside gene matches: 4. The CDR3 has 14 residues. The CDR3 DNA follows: TGCGCCAGCAGCCTGGGACAGGGGGGGACTGAAGCTTTCTTT. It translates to CASSLGQGGTEAFF.

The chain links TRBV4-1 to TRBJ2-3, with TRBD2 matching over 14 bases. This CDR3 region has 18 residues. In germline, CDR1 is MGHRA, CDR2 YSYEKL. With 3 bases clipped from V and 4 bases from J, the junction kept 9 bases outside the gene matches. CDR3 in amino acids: CASSHRLAGGRKADTQYF. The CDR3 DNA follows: TGCGCCAGCAGCCACCGACTAGCGGGGGGGAGGAAGGCAGATACGCAGTATTTT.

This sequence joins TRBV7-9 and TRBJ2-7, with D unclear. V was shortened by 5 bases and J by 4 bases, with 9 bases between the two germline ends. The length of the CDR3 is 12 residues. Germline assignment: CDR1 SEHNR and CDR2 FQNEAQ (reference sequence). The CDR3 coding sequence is TGTGCCAGCAGCCCCTCCCTATACGAGCAGTACTTC. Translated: CASSPSLYEQYF.